A single sample is the source of the 17 T cell receptor beta chains below, sequenced in a study of blood T cell repertoires in COVID-19. Clones were read by immunoSEQ multiplex PCR, and TCRdb kept only the in-frame ones, dropping some. The repertoire holds fewer than 150,000 clones, with 65% to 90% as singletons. Sequencing was performed on peripheral blood. Receptor source: a man between 45 and 60 years old with acute or convalescent COVID-19.

This chain connects TRBV5-1 to TRBJ1-1; 8 positions agree with TRBD1. The germline V gene has CDR1 SGHRS and CDR2 YFSETQ. CDR3 length: 14 residues. Trimming took 3 bases from V and 3 from J; bases not matched to a gene: 4. The CDR3 is CASSWTGLDTEAFF. CDR3 bases: TGCGCCAGCAGCTGGACAGGGCTGGACACTGAAGCTTTCTTT.

This chain links TRBV10-3 with TRBJ2-1; 7 nucleotides agree with TRBD2. Germline CDR1 reads ENHRY; CDR2 reads SYGVKD. J gave up 5 bases and V 2 bases, and 6 bases lay outside the gene matches. The CDR3 extends over 15 amino acids. CDR3 in DNA: TGTGCCATCAGTGAGAGCCTAGCGGAAAACAATGAGCAGTTCTTC. Its protein product is CAISESLAENNEQFF.

In this sample, this clone turned up a few times. The rearrangement uses TRBV28 and TRBJ2-5, with TRBD2 as a possible D gene (6 bases). The CDR3 spans 13 residues. Germline CDR1 MDHEN, CDR2 SYDVKM. V lost 3 bases and J lost 5, with 10 bases in between. CDR3 protein: CASSLGLTETQYF. CDR3 coding DNA: TGTGCCAGCAGTTTGGGACTCACGGAGACCCAGTACTTC.

The chain recombines TRBV23-1 with TRBJ2-7; 8 bases align to TRBD2. TRBV23-1 is placed among ORFs of uncertain function. This CDR3 contains 17 residues. V gave up 3 bases and J gave up 3 bases; unmatched junction bases: 13. CDR3 sequence: CASSHLKERREVYEQYF. DNA of the CDR3: TGCGCCAGCAGTCACCTAAAGGAGAGGCGGGAGGTCTACGAGCAGTACTTC.

This clone was recorded once. The chain couples TRBV13 to TRBJ2-7; 8 bases match TRBD1. After removal of 1 base from V and 4 bases from J, the junction contained 6 bases not matched to a gene. The germline CDR1 and CDR2 sequences are PRHDT and FYEKMQ (reference sequence). The CDR3 is made up of 15 amino acids. Here the CDR3 reads CASSLERTGIYEQYF. The CDR3 DNA sequence: TGTGCCAGCAGCTTAGAACGGACAGGGATATACGAGCAGTACTTC.

The V and J genes are TRBV10-3 and TRBJ1-1; a weak D match, TRBD1 (6 bases). The germline gives CDR1 ENHRY, CDR2 SYGVKD. Deletions cut 7 bases from V and 5 bases from J, with 11 bases between. This CDR3 is 12 amino acids long. The CDR3 DNA reads as TGTGCCATCATGAGGGGGGGGACTGAAGCTTTCTTT. Translation gives CAIMRGGTEAFF.

The chain couples TRBV7-8 to TRBJ1-2, with D hard to call. Germline lookup yields CDR1 SGHVS and CDR2 FQNEAQ. Trimming shortened V by 4 bases and J by 4 bases, and 10 bases separated the two germline ends. The CDR3 contains 13 residues. CDR3 DNA sequence: TGTGCCAGCAGCTCCTCCGGTGCCTATGGCTACACCTTC. This encodes CASSSSGAYGYTF.

This rearrangement joins TRBV18 to TRBJ2-2, with unresolved D. The V end lost 2 bases, the J end lost 4 bases, and 11 bases lay between the germline ends. The CDR3 spans 15 residues. Germline assignment: CDR1 KGHSH and CDR2 LQKENI. DNA for the CDR3: TGTGCCAGCTCACCAGTAGTACCAGGCACCGGGGAGCTGTTTTTT. Protein: CASSPVVPGTGELFF. Full variable domain (rest looked up from reference TRBV18 and TRBJ2-2): NAGVMQNPRHLVRRRGQEARLRCSPMKGHSHVYWYRQLPEEGLKFMVYLQKENIIDESGMPKERFSAEFPKEGPSILRIQQVVRGDSAAYFCASSPVVPGTGELFFGEGSRLTVL.

V gene TRBV5-4 combines with J gene TRBJ2-3; a possible D gene is TRBD1 (5 bases). This CDR3 contains 15 residues. Germline loops: CDR1 SGHNT, CDR2 YYREEE (reference sequence). Trimming removed 3 bases from V and 4 bases from J, with 15 bases in between. For the CDR3, the DNA is TGTGCCAGCAGCTCGGATGATTGGGGCGCAGATACGCAGTATTTT. This sequence encodes CASSSDDWGADTQYF.

The V gene is TRBV30, the J gene TRBJ1-1; D not certain. Germline assignment: CDR1 GTSNPN and CDR2 SVGIG (reference sequence). This CDR3 is built from 13 residues. V dropped 3 bases and J dropped 0 bases, with 8 bases sitting between them. The CDR3 spells CAWRTGVNTEAFF. CDR3 in DNA: TGTGCCTGGAGAACGGGTGTGAACACTGAAGCTTTCTTT.

The CDR3 reads CASRRTGRKGLNQPQHF. DNA of the CDR3: TGTGCCAGCAGGCGGACAGGGAGAAAGGGGCTTAATCAGCCCCAGCATTTT. This rearrangement joins TRBV25-1 to TRBJ1-5; 8 bases map to TRBD1. Per germline, CDR1 MGHDK and CDR2 SYGVNS. There are 17 residues in the CDR3. J was trimmed by 4 bases and V by 6 bases; bases with no gene match: 14.

This clone was counted a few times. The chain carries TRBV5-4 and TRBJ1-4, with D possibly being TRBD1 (6 bases). Germline CDR1 reads SGHNT; CDR2 reads YYREEE (reference sequence). The CDR3 runs 14 residues. Trimming stripped 1 base from V and 6 bases from J, with 10 bases between. The CDR3 region is CASSLLGGHEKLFF. For the CDR3, the DNA is TGTGCCAGCAGCTTGTTAGGGGGTCATGAAAAACTGTTTTTT.

This sequence joins TRBV7-2 and TRBJ2-1, with no clear D. Deletions cut 5 bases from V and 2 bases from J, with 7 bases between. This CDR3 spans 13 amino acids. CDR1 is SGHTA and CDR2 is FQGNSA in the germline V gene. CDR3 amino acids: CASSTGAYNEQFF. The CDR3 region has the DNA TGTGCCAGCAGCACCGGTGCCTACAATGAGCAGTTCTTC.

The chain employs TRBV7-9 and TRBJ2-1; D not certain. V dropped 5 bases and J dropped 4 bases, with 6 bases sitting between them. The CDR3 loop spans 12 amino acids. Germline values: CDR1 SEHNR, CDR2 FQNEAQ (reference sequence). Here the CDR3 DNA reads TGTGCCAGCAGCCCCTCTTACAATGAGCAGTTCTTC. This gives the protein CASSPSYNEQFF.

The chain combines TRBV7-5 with TRBJ1-2; TRBD1, the table's D call, was not compared with the DNA. TRBV7-5 is termed a pseudogene. This CDR3 region has 16 residues. The CDR3 sequence: CASLAHTGGTNYGYTF. CDR3 nucleotide sequence: TGTGCCAGCCTCGCGCATACAGGGGGCACTAACTATGGCTACACCTTC.

The CDR3 spells CASSLWVATSGNTIYF. CDR3 coding DNA: TGCGCCAGCAGCTTGTGGGTAGCGACCTCTGGAAACACCATATATTTT. This chain uses TRBV5-1 with TRBJ1-3; D remains unclear. The CDR3 has 16 amino acids. Trimming took 1 base from V and 0 from J, leaving 11 bases between them. From germline, CDR1 is SGHRS and CDR2 YFSETQ.

The V call is TRBV4-2, the J call TRBJ2-1; the D gene is possibly TRBD2 (6 bases). Germline assignment: CDR1 LGHNA and CDR2 YNFKEQ. V lost 0 bases and J lost 8, with 17 bases in between. This CDR3 is built from 16 residues. CDR3 in DNA: TGTGCCAGCAGCCAAGAATATCAGGGACTTGGCGATGAGCAGTTCTTC. Its translation: CASSQEYQGLGDEQFF.